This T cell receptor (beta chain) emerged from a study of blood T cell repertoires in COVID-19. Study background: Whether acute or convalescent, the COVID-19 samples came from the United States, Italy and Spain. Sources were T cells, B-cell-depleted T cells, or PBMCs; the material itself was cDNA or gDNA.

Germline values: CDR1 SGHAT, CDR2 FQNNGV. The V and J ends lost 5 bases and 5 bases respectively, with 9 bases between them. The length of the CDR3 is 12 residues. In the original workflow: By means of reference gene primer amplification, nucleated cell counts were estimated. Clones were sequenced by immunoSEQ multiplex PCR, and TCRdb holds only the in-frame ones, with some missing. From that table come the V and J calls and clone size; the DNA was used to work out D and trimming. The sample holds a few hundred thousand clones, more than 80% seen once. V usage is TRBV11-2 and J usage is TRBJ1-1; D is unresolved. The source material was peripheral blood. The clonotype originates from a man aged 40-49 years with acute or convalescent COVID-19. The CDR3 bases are TGTGCCAGCAGCCCCCTCGGGACTGAAGCTTTCTTT. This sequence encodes CASSPLGTEAFF.